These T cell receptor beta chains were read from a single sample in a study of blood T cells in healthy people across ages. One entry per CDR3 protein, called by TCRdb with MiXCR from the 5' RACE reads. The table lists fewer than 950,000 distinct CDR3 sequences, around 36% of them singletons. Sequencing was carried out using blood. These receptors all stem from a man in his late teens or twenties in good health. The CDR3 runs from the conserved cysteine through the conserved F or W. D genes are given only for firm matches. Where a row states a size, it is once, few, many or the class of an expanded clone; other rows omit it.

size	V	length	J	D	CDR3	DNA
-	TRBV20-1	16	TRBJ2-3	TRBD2	CSAVPPSGGITDTQYF	TGCAGTGCTGTGCCCCCTAGCGGGGGAATCACAGATACGCAGTATTTT
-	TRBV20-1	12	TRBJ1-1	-	CSARGSRYEAFF	TGCAGTGCTAGAGGTAGTCGTTATGAAGCTTTCTTT
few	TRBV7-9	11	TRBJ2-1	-	CASSRADEQFF	TGTGCCAGCAGCCGAGCGGATGAGCAGTTCTTC
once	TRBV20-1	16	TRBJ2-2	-	CSARDAGGFNIGELFF	TGCAGTGCTAGAGATGCAGGGGGGTTTAACATCGGGGAGCTGTTTTTT
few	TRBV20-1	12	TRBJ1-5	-	CSARDNNQPQHF	TGCAGTGCTAGAGACAACAATCAGCCCCAGCATTTT
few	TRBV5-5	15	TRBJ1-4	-	CASSLILTEGEKLFF	TGTGCCAGCAGCTTGATTTTAACGGAAGGGGAAAAACTGTTTTTT
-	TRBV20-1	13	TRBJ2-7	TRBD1	CSARDRGPLEQYF	TGCAGTGCTAGGGACAGGGGCCCCCTCGAGCAGTACTTC
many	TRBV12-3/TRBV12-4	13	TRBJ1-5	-	CASSPSQGRAQHF	TGTGCCAGCAGCCCCTCCCAGGGCAGGGCGCAGCATTTT
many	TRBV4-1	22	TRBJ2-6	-	CASSQDVGTSIYHLSGANVLTF	TGCGCCAGCAGCCAAGATGTCGGGACATCAATATACCACCTCTCTGGGGCCAACGTCCTGACTTTC
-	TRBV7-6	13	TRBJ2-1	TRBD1	CASSGDRLNEQFF	TGTGCCAGCAGCGGGGACAGGTTAAATGAGCAGTTCTTC